This T cell receptor beta chain is from a study of T-cell reconstitution after alpha-beta-depleted transplantation in children. The CDR3 sequence is 13 residues long. V lost 3 bases and J 2 bases, leaving 8 bases between the germline ends. Germline loops: CDR1 ENHRY, CDR2 SYGVKD. There are many counts of this clonotype. The TCRbeta library incorporated unique molecular identifiers. TCRdb recomputed calls from the PCR reads with MiXCR, one row per CDR3 protein. Of some 240,000 distinct CDR3 sequences listed, 12% are singletons. The sequence derives from a human donor who donated a stem cell graft to a child with acute lymphoblastic leukemia. The chain combines TRBV10-3 with TRBJ2-7, with D perhaps matching TRBD2 (5 bases). Sequencing was performed on PBMCs from the stem cell graft donor, taken from the stem cell graft. CDR3 nucleotide sequence: TGTGCCATCAGTGACCCGCGGGCCTACGAGCAGTACTTC. Translated, it gives CAISDPRAYEQYF.